These 10 T cell receptor beta chains share one sample of origin, sequenced in a study of T cells expressing NK-cell markers. TCRdb reprocessed the 5' RACE reads and reports one entry per CDR3 protein, with no DNA. In total, the table holds about 400,000 distinct CDR3 sequences. Sequencing was performed on blood T cells: a sorted CD56 or NKG2C T cell subset, CD4+ or CD8+ T cells, or bulk PBMC T cells (not recorded which). The receptors stem from a woman aged 45 to 65 in good health.

The rearrangement uses TRBV29-1 and TRBJ2-3; TCRdb's assignment of TRBD2 cannot be checked, as there is no DNA. Germline V lookup: CDR1 SQVTM, CDR2 ANQGSEA. The CDR3 loop spans 15 amino acids. Here the CDR3 reads CSVAGTAFRQDTQYF.

The chain uses TRBV7-9 and TRBJ2-1; TCRdb calls TRBD2, which cannot be checked without DNA. The CDR3 is 14 residues long. Germline CDR1 and CDR2: SEHNR and FQNEAQ (reference sequence). The CDR3 reads CASRLLAGAVEKFF.

The rearrangement links TRBV6-5 to TRBJ2-1; there is no DNA to check the TCRdb D call of TRBD2. Per the germline V gene, CDR1 is MNHEY and CDR2 is SVGAGI. The CDR3 length is 15 residues. CDR3 region: CASLSETSGSYEQFF.

The chain has TRBV12-3 or TRBV12-4 and TRBJ2-2. This CDR3 comprises 13 residues. The CDR3 loop reads CASSLKQRSELFF.

The chain carries TRBV12-3 or TRBV12-4 and TRBJ2-5; TCRdb's D call, TRBD2, is unchecked because there is no DNA. This CDR3 contains 14 residues. The CDR3 reads CASSRLAAQETQYF.

The chain joins TRBV2 to TRBJ2-1; TCRdb's assignment of TRBD2 cannot be checked, as there is no DNA. Germline V CDR1 and CDR2: SNHLY, FYNNEI. The CDR3 totals 15 residues. CDR3 protein: CAIVSPGLAINEQFF.

V usage is TRBV11-3 and J usage is TRBJ1-1; the TCRdb D gene call, TRBD1, has no DNA to confirm it. Looked up from germline, CDR1 is SGHNT and CDR2 is YENEEA. This CDR3 contains 13 residues. This chain's CDR3 is CASSSPAGVEAFF.

The chain couples TRBV20-1 to TRBJ2-1; TCRdb names TRBD1, which stays unverified in the absence of DNA. From germline, CDR1 is DFQATT and CDR2 SNEGSKA (reference sequence). This CDR3 is built from 12 residues. CDR3 loop: CSANPRGGQQFF.

This CDR3 reads CASSFRRGGNEQFF. This chain uses TRBV11-1 with TRBJ2-1; TCRdb reports TRBD2, a call that lacks DNA to check it against. Germline CDR1 SGHAT, CDR2 FQDESV (reference sequence). The CDR3 spans 14 residues.

The V gene is TRBV6-5, the J gene TRBJ2-2; absent DNA, TCRdb's TRBD1 call cannot be checked. This CDR3 is 12 amino acids long. Germline CDR1 and CDR2: MNHEY and SVGAGI. CDR3 sequence reads: CASSRGARELFF.